Listed below are T cell receptor beta chains from one sample, sequenced in a study of OX40 agonist ivuxolimab in advanced cancers. Measured with immunoSEQ multiplex PCR; TCRdb has only the in-frame clones, and not every one. The sample includes 65,000 to 90,000 clones, roughly four fifths of them seen just once. The input for sequencing was CD4+ or CD8+ T cells sorted from blood, taken in a trial of the OX40 agonist ivuxolimab. Every receptor here comes from an adult with an advanced solid tumor such as melanoma, head and neck, liver or kidney cancer. Each CDR3 is given with its conserved first and last residue. Each record gives: D gene, J gene, V gene, clone size, CDR3 protein, CDR3 DNA. A D gene is named only where the DNA matches it firmly. Some rows mark clone size as missing; the rest say once, few, many or name a class of expanded clone.

d_gene: -
j_gene: TRBJ1-3
v_gene: TRBV25-1
abundance: once
CDR3aa: CASSFSGSGGNTIYF
CDR3nt: TGTGCCAGCAGTTTTTCAGGGAGCGGTGGAAACACCATATATTTT

d_gene: TRBD2
j_gene: TRBJ2-1
v_gene: TRBV11-1
abundance: -
CDR3aa: CASSPGTINNEQFF
CDR3nt: TGTGCCAGCAGCCCCGGGACTATCAACAATGAGCAGTTCTTC

d_gene: -
j_gene: TRBJ2-3
v_gene: TRBV11-2
abundance: -
CDR3aa: CASSYPRTGPDTQYF
CDR3nt: TGTGCCAGCAGCTACCCGCGGACGGGGCCAGATACGCAGTATTTT

d_gene: TRBD1
j_gene: TRBJ2-1
v_gene: TRBV18
abundance: -
CDR3aa: CASAKDRDHNEQFF
CDR3nt: TGTGCCAGCGCGAAGGACAGGGATCACAATGAGCAGTTCTTC

d_gene: -
j_gene: TRBJ1-5
v_gene: TRBV15
abundance: few
CDR3aa: CATSRTRDNYQPQHF
CDR3nt: TGTGCCACCAGCAGGACTCGGGACAACTATCAGCCCCAGCATTTT

d_gene: -
j_gene: TRBJ2-5
v_gene: TRBV20-1
abundance: -
CDR3aa: CSGRGQETQYF
CDR3nt: TGCAGTGGACGGGGGCAAGAGACCCAGTACTTC

d_gene: -
j_gene: TRBJ1-5
v_gene: TRBV18
abundance: -
CDR3aa: CASSLEGGLIQPQHF
CDR3nt: TGTGCCAGCTCACTGGAGGGGGGCTTGATTCAGCCCCAGCATTTT

d_gene: TRBD1
j_gene: TRBJ1-1
v_gene: TRBV19
abundance: -
CDR3aa: CASSGEDRGFTEAFF
CDR3nt: TGTGCCAGTAGTGGAGAGGACAGGGGGTTTACTGAAGCTTTCTTT

d_gene: -
j_gene: TRBJ2-7
v_gene: TRBV5-1
abundance: -
CDR3aa: CASSLSGLLYEQYF
CDR3nt: TGCGCCAGCAGCTTGTCGGGACTTCTCTACGAGCAGTACTTC

d_gene: TRBD2
j_gene: TRBJ2-3
v_gene: TRBV19
abundance: -
CDR3aa: CASSGLAGVTDTQYF
CDR3nt: TGTGCCAGTAGCGGACTAGCGGGGGTAACAGATACGCAGTATTTT

d_gene: -
j_gene: TRBJ2-1
v_gene: TRBV14
abundance: -
CDR3aa: CASSQVSEQFF
CDR3nt: TGTGCCAGCAGCCAAGTCTCGGAGCAGTTCTTC

d_gene: -
j_gene: TRBJ1-1
v_gene: TRBV6-5
abundance: -
CDR3aa: CASSYHASGDTEAFF
CDR3nt: TGTGCCAGCAGTTACCACGCCTCGGGGGACACTGAAGCTTTCTTT

d_gene: -
j_gene: TRBJ1-5
v_gene: TRBV2
abundance: few
CDR3aa: CASSEGQFHNQPQHF
CDR3nt: TGTGCCAGCAGTGAAGGACAGTTTCACAATCAGCCCCAGCATTTT

d_gene: -
j_gene: TRBJ2-5
v_gene: TRBV7-3
abundance: -
CDR3aa: CASSLLGNQETQYF
CDR3nt: TGTGCCAGCAGCTTACTAGGGAACCAAGAGACCCAGTACTTC

d_gene: -
j_gene: TRBJ2-7
v_gene: TRBV28
abundance: -
CDR3aa: CASLRGRSYEQYF
CDR3nt: TGTGCCAGCTTGCGGGGCCGGTCCTACGAGCAGTACTTC

d_gene: TRBD2
j_gene: TRBJ2-1
v_gene: TRBV4-2
abundance: -
CDR3aa: CASSQTGTSGFNEQFF
CDR3nt: TGTGCCAGCAGCCAGACCGGGACTAGCGGGTTCAATGAGCAGTTCTTC

d_gene: -
j_gene: TRBJ2-7
v_gene: TRBV21-1
abundance: -
CDR3aa: CASSKGPDSSYEQYF
CDR3nt: TGTGCCAGCAGCAAAGGACCAGATTCCTCCTACGAGCAGTACTTC

d_gene: TRBD1
j_gene: TRBJ2-7
v_gene: TRBV7-9
abundance: -
CDR3aa: CASSLVGQPTHEQYF
CDR3nt: TGTGCCAGCAGCTTAGTGGGACAGCCAACTCACGAGCAGTACTTC

d_gene: -
j_gene: TRBJ2-3
v_gene: TRBV2
abundance: -
CDR3aa: CASSNREGDTQYF
CDR3nt: TGTGCCAGCAGTAACAGGGAGGGAGATACGCAGTATTTT

d_gene: -
j_gene: TRBJ1-3
v_gene: TRBV7-6
abundance: -
CDR3aa: CASSLDWAVSGNTIYF
CDR3nt: TGTGCCAGCAGCTTAGATTGGGCAGTCTCTGGAAACACCATATATTTT

d_gene: TRBD1
j_gene: TRBJ2-7
v_gene: TRBV28
abundance: -
CDR3aa: CASSPGQGGEQYF
CDR3nt: TGTGCCAGCAGTCCGGGACAGGGTGGCGAGCAGTACTTC

d_gene: -
j_gene: TRBJ1-5
v_gene: TRBV6-6
abundance: -
CDR3aa: CASSYPGKGSNQPQHF
CDR3nt: TGTGCCAGCAGTTACCCTGGGAAGGGAAGCAATCAGCCCCAGCATTTT

d_gene: -
j_gene: TRBJ2-7
v_gene: TRBV7-2
abundance: -
CDR3aa: CASSYPAYEQYF
CDR3nt: TGTGCCAGCAGCTACCCCGCCTACGAGCAGTACTTC

d_gene: -
j_gene: TRBJ1-2
v_gene: TRBV6-4
abundance: -
CDR3aa: CASSDGRAGRANYGYTF
CDR3nt: TGTGCCAGCAGTGACGGTAGGGCAGGCCGAGCTAACTATGGCTACACCTTC

d_gene: -
j_gene: TRBJ1-5
v_gene: TRBV5-1
abundance: -
CDR3aa: CASSLDLSGPHQPQHF
CDR3nt: TGCGCCAGCAGCTTGGATTTGTCGGGGCCCCATCAGCCCCAGCATTTT

d_gene: TRBD1
j_gene: TRBJ2-5
v_gene: TRBV7-2
abundance: -
CDR3aa: CASSWGQKETQYF
CDR3nt: TGTGCCAGCAGCTGGGGACAGAAAGAGACCCAGTACTTC

d_gene: -
j_gene: TRBJ2-5
v_gene: TRBV7-9
abundance: -
CDR3aa: CASSLFTPAETQYF
CDR3nt: TGTGCCAGCAGCTTATTCACCCCGGCGGAGACCCAGTACTTC

d_gene: TRBD1
j_gene: TRBJ1-2
v_gene: TRBV6-1
abundance: -
CDR3aa: CASKSTGANYGYTF
CDR3nt: TGTGCCAGCAAATCGACAGGGGCTAACTATGGCTACACCTTC

d_gene: -
j_gene: TRBJ1-4
v_gene: TRBV5-5
abundance: few
CDR3aa: CASSLARGTMNEKLFF
CDR3nt: TGTGCCAGCAGCTTGGCGAGGGGTACGATGAATGAAAAACTGTTTTTT

d_gene: TRBD1
j_gene: TRBJ2-3
v_gene: TRBV27
abundance: -
CDR3aa: CAIASDRATDTQYF
CDR3nt: TGTGCCATTGCCTCGGACAGGGCGACAGATACGCAGTATTTT

d_gene: -
j_gene: TRBJ1-2
v_gene: TRBV29-1
abundance: few
CDR3aa: CSVEQSSYTF
CDR3nt: TGCAGCGTTGAACAGAGTAGCTACACCTTC

d_gene: -
j_gene: TRBJ1-3
v_gene: TRBV20-1
abundance: -
CDR3aa: CSARDDATIYF
CDR3nt: TGCAGTGCTAGAGATGATGCGACCATATATTTT

d_gene: -
j_gene: TRBJ2-5
v_gene: TRBV28
abundance: -
CDR3aa: CASTLGAGAIQETQYF
CDR3nt: TGTGCCAGCACCCTAGGGGCGGGGGCCATCCAAGAGACCCAGTACTTC

d_gene: TRBD2
j_gene: TRBJ2-3
v_gene: TRBV6-1
abundance: once
CDR3aa: CASSEESPAGGYTDTQYF
CDR3nt: TGTGCCAGCAGTGAGGAATCCCCAGCGGGAGGATACACAGATACGCAGTATTTT

d_gene: TRBD1
j_gene: TRBJ2-7
v_gene: TRBV15
abundance: -
CDR3aa: CATSRGGTGSYEQYF
CDR3nt: TGTGCCACCAGCAGAGGTGGGACAGGGTCCTACGAGCAGTACTTC

d_gene: TRBD1
j_gene: TRBJ2-7
v_gene: TRBV18
abundance: -
CDR3aa: CASSPGTDAYEQYF
CDR3nt: TGTGCCAGCTCACCCGGGACAGATGCTTACGAGCAGTACTTC

d_gene: TRBD1
j_gene: TRBJ2-7
v_gene: TRBV18
abundance: -
CDR3aa: CASSPGTDYYEQYF
CDR3nt: TGTGCCAGCTCACCCGGGACAGACTACTACGAGCAGTACTTC

d_gene: -
j_gene: TRBJ1-3
v_gene: TRBV5-4
abundance: -
CDR3aa: CASSPGSPSSGNTIYF
CDR3nt: TGTGCCAGCAGCCCAGGGTCCCCGAGCTCTGGAAACACCATATATTTT

d_gene: TRBD2
j_gene: TRBJ2-3
v_gene: TRBV11-1
abundance: -
CDR3aa: CASRSGGDTDTQYF
CDR3nt: TGTGCCAGCAGGAGCGGGGGGGACACAGATACGCAGTATTTT

d_gene: -
j_gene: TRBJ2-2
v_gene: TRBV4-2
abundance: -
CDR3aa: CASSHGQSTGELFF
CDR3nt: TGTGCCAGCAGCCATGGGCAGAGCACCGGGGAGCTGTTTTTT

d_gene: -
j_gene: TRBJ1-3
v_gene: TRBV23-1
abundance: once
CDR3aa: CASVGGRDSGNTIYF
CDR3nt: TGCGCCAGCGTTGGAGGGCGGGACTCTGGAAACACCATATATTTT

d_gene: TRBD2
j_gene: TRBJ2-5
v_gene: TRBV6-7
abundance: -
CDR3aa: CASSQTSGRAKETQYF
CDR3nt: TGTGCCAGCAGTCAAACTAGCGGGAGGGCCAAGGAGACCCAGTACTTC